This T cell receptor beta chain appears in the sequencing data of a study of blood T cell repertoires in COVID-19. Study information: Acute and convalescent COVID-19 specimens originated in the United States, Italy and Spain. PBMCs, B-cell-depleted T cells, or T cells were the source of the cDNA or gDNA that made up the material.

Trimming pared 6 bases from V and 4 bases from J, leaving 7 bases between. The CDR3 totals 11 residues. Per the study methods: By means of reference gene primer amplification, nucleated cell counts were estimated. Profiling relied on immunoSEQ multiplex PCR, and the TCRdb table lists in-frame clones only, not all of them. V and J calls plus clone size are reproduced from that table; the DNA served to infer D and trimming. Of about 120,000 clones in the sample, around 85% were seen once. The material sequenced was peripheral blood. This sequence originates from a man aged 65 to 79 who had recovered from COVID-19. The J gene is TRBJ2-7, the V gene TRBV12-3 or TRBV12-4; D gene uncertain. The CDR3, as DNA: TGTGCCAGCAGCGGGTTTTACGAGCAGTACTTC. This encodes CASSGFYEQYF.